The 4 T cell receptor beta chains given below trace back to one sample, sequenced in a study of T cells in Graves' hyperthyroidism and ophthalmopathy (dated by TCRdb to the late 2010s). Library prep was done by multiplex PCR. This sample was sequenced with an Illumina HiSeq 2000. Amplification of TCR beta CDR3 regions was carried out from RNA transcripts. The first round of RT-PCR for the TCR CDR3 was performed with the HTBI primer set and the Qiagen OneStep RT-PCR kit. TCRdb took the public reads, trimmed them with fastp at Q25, ran MiXCR for clone calling and kept in-frame beta chains. Rows are unified per CDR3 protein, each entry keeping the most common DNA and genes. The sample table lists 350,000 to 500,000 distinct CDR3 sequences, about 13% of them with a count of one. The ten largest make up 5.3% of the sample. Material: blood. These receptors were collected from a woman aged 18-29 years with Graves' hyperthyroidism.

This clonotype turned up a few times. CDR3 protein: CASSATGTGASNNEQFF. CDR3 DNA sequence: TGTGCCAGCAGCGCTACCGGGACGGGGGCGTCAAATAACGAGCAGTTCTTC. This sequence joins TRBV9 and TRBJ2-1, with D perhaps matching TRBD1 or TRBD2 (6 bases each). V lost 3 bases, J lost 10 bases, and 26 bases lay in between. CDR3 length equals 17 residues. Germline CDR1 SGDLS, CDR2 YYNGEE. Looking up the rest from reference TRBV9 and TRBJ2-1 gives the full variable domain: DSGVTQTPKHLITATGQRVTLRCSPRSGDLSVYWYQQSLDQGLQFLIQYYNGEERAKGNILERFSAQQFPDLHSELNLSSLELGDSALYFCASSATGTGASNNEQFFGPGTRLTVL.

The sample holds many counts of this clonotype. The V and J genes are TRBV12-3 or TRBV12-4 and TRBJ1-1, with TRBD1 matching over 7 bases. The J segment lost 5 bases and the V segment lost 7 bases, leaving 10 bases of the junction unmatched. The CDR3 has 14 amino acids. The CDR3: CASNPTGRFTEAFF. As DNA, the CDR3 is TGTGCCAGCAATCCGACAGGGCGTTTTACTGAAGCTTTCTTT.

This clonotype was seen at least ten times. The genes are TRBV7-2 and TRBJ2-5; tentative D call: TRBD2 (6 bases). Germline V lookup: CDR1 SGHTA, CDR2 FQGNSA. The CDR3 is 14 amino acids. V lost 1 base and J lost 5, with 11 bases in between. CDR3 nucleotides: TGTGCCAGCAGCTTAGACGGAGGGTTGGAGACCCAGTACTTC. Translated: CASSLDGGLETQYF.

This clonotype was found many times. The chain joins TRBV7-2 to TRBJ2-3, with 9 bases aligning to TRBD1. This CDR3 has 16 residues. Germline CDR1 is SGHTA and CDR2 is FQGNSA. Trimming at V came to 1 base and at J to 3 bases, leaving 5 bases not matched to a gene. For the CDR3, the DNA is TGTGCCAGCAGCTTAGTCGGGACAGGGAAGACAGATACGCAGTATTTT. Amino acids: CASSLVGTGKTDTQYF. The whole variable domain, filled in from reference TRBV7-2 and TRBJ2-3, reads GAGVSQSPSNKVTEKGKDVELRCDPISGHTALYWYRQSLGQGLEFLIYFQGNSAPDKSGLPSDRFSAERTGGSVSTLTIQRTQQEDSAVYLCASSLVGTGKTDTQYFGPGTRLTVL.